These T cell receptor beta chains were read from a single sample in a study of cytomegalovirus exposure and HLA in healthy donors. Produced via immunoSEQ multiplex PCR; TCRdb's table is partial and in-frame only. Of about 130,000 clones listed, roughly 80% are singletons. Sequencing was carried out using PBMCs. These TCRs come from a male donor in good health and CMV-seronegative. Both conserved end residues are part of each CDR3. D genes are given only for firm matches. Clone size is given for some rows only: seen once, a few or many times, or a class if the clone is expanded.

V gene	J gene	CDR3 length	D gene	clone size	CDR3 protein	CDR3 DNA
TRBV6-5	TRBJ2-7	14	.	.	CASSRGLSSYEQYF	TGTGCCAGCAGTCGAGGACTGAGCTCCTACGAGCAGTACTTC
TRBV2	TRBJ1-5	16	TRBD1	.	CASSVRETGLDQPQHF	TGTGCCAGCAGTGTACGCGAGACAGGGTTGGATCAGCCCCAGCATTTT
TRBV28	TRBJ2-6	17	.	.	CASSLAGASSGANVLTF	TGTGCCAGCAGTTTAGCAGGGGCAAGCTCTGGGGCCAACGTCCTGACTTTC
TRBV5-1	TRBJ2-1	15	TRBD1	once	CASSLGQGAQNEQFF	TGCGCCAGCAGCTTAGGCCAGGGGGCGCAGAATGAGCAGTTCTTC
TRBV5-1	TRBJ2-7	13	.	.	CASSLVVFGEQYF	TGCGCCAGCAGCTTGGTGGTTTTCGGCGAGCAGTACTTC
TRBV7-9	TRBJ2-7	14	.	.	CASSPNGGTYEQYF	TGTGCCAGCAGCCCCAACGGAGGGACCTACGAGCAGTACTTC
TRBV28	TRBJ1-6	14	.	.	CASSLPGFNSPLHF	TGTGCCAGCAGTTTACCCGGGTTTAATTCACCCCTCCACTTT
TRBV9	TRBJ2-7	14	TRBD2	.	CASSVGGRAGEQYF	TGTGCCAGCAGCGTTGGCGGGAGGGCCGGGGAGCAGTACTTC
TRBV6-1	TRBJ2-3	15	.	.	CASSEATGSTDTQYF	TGTGCCAGCAGTGAAGCTACAGGGAGCACAGATACGCAGTATTTT
TRBV18	TRBJ2-5	15	.	.	CASSPGRGLEETQYF	TGTGCCAGCTCACCGGGCAGGGGTCTAGAAGAGACCCAGTACTTC
TRBV19	TRBJ1-1	16	.	few	CASSIATGTTNTEAFF	TGTGCCAGTAGTATAGCGACAGGAACCACAAACACTGAAGCTTTCTTT
TRBV2	TRBJ2-1	15	TRBD2	few	CASRGSGGSYNEQFF	TGTGCCAGCAGGGGTAGCGGGGGGTCCTACAATGAGCAGTTCTTC
TRBV28	TRBJ2-7	15	.	.	CASRQGGLHVNEQYF	TGTGCCAGCAGGCAGGGGGGCCTACACGTAAACGAGCAGTACTTC
TRBV29-1	TRBJ1-2	11	.	once	CRAQTDYGYTF	TGCAGAGCCCAGACAGACTATGGCTACACCTTC
TRBV7-9	TRBJ2-7	17	.	.	CSSSSRMGGRGPYEQYF	TGTTCCAGCAGCTCAAGGATGGGGGGAAGGGGTCCCTACGAGCAGTACTTC
TRBV5-4	TRBJ1-6	15	TRBD1	.	CASSGQGASGSPLHF	TGTGCCAGCAGCGGACAGGGGGCCTCGGGTTCACCCCTCCACTTT
TRBV5-8	TRBJ2-7	17	TRBD2	.	CASSFAGRGLASYEQYF	TGTGCCAGCAGCTTCGCAGGGAGAGGACTAGCCTCCTACGAGCAGTACTTC
TRBV5-4	TRBJ1-1	15	.	few	CASSLDTSGPTEAFF	TGTGCCAGCAGCTTGGACACAAGCGGTCCCACTGAAGCTTTCTTT
TRBV7-9	TRBJ2-5	17	TRBD2	.	CASSLGVTSGAGETQYF	TGTGCCAGCAGCTTAGGAGTGACTAGCGGGGCCGGGGAGACCCAGTACTTC
TRBV11-2	TRBJ2-3	14	.	.	CASSSLLRADTQYF	TGTGCCAGCAGCTCTTTACTCAGGGCAGATACGCAGTATTTT
TRBV7-9	TRBJ1-1	15	.	.	CASSRSREGNTEAFF	TGTGCCAGCAGCCGCTCGCGGGAAGGGAACACTGAAGCTTTCTTT
TRBV11-3	TRBJ2-7	13	.	.	CASSSQGGHEQYF	TGTGCCAGCAGCTCTCAGGGAGGCCACGAGCAGTACTTC
TRBV30	TRBJ2-1	13	.	.	CAWSVRRGHEQFF	TGTGCCTGGAGTGTACGTAGGGGCCATGAGCAGTTCTTC
TRBV27	TRBJ2-4	13	.	.	CASSFNSKNIQYF	TGTGCCAGCAGTTTTAATTCCAAAAACATTCAGTACTTC
TRBV11-1	TRBJ2-2	14	.	.	CASGGSSDSGELFF	TGTGCCAGCGGGGGGTCTAGCGATTCCGGGGAGCTGTTTTTT
TRBV5-5	TRBJ2-5	15	TRBD2	.	CASKGTSGVQETQYF	TGTGCCAGCAAGGGAACTAGCGGGGTCCAAGAGACCCAGTACTTC
TRBV9	TRBJ1-1	16	.	.	CASSGSRSTGYTEAFF	TGTGCCAGCAGTGGGTCCCGTTCTACAGGTTACACTGAAGCTTTCTTT
TRBV18	TRBJ2-7	17	TRBD1	few	CASSPQSGGEVSYEQYF	TGTGCCAGCTCACCTCAATCAGGGGGAGAAGTGAGTTACGAGCAGTACTTC
TRBV18	TRBJ2-7	18	TRBD1	.	CASSLRPLIRGRSDEQYF	TGTGCCAGCTCACTCCGACCACTCATTAGGGGGCGCAGCGACGAGCAGTACTTC
TRBV30	TRBJ1-2	13	.	.	CAWSVLGDGYYTF	TGTGCCTGGAGTGTTCTGGGAGATGGCTATTACACCTTC
TRBV2	TRBJ2-3	14	.	.	CASKEGRPADTQYF	TGTGCCAGCAAGGAGGGACGGCCCGCAGATACGCAGTATTTT
TRBV5-4	TRBJ2-7	14	.	few	CASSLRRRPYEQYF	TGTGCCAGCAGCCTAAGACGGAGGCCCTACGAGCAGTACTTC
TRBV7-3	TRBJ2-1	18	TRBD2	.	CASSLFPNYREGYNEQFF	TGTGCCAGCAGCTTGTTCCCCAATTACCGGGAGGGCTACAATGAGCAGTTCTTC
TRBV14	TRBJ1-1	12	.	.	CASSPRNTEAFF	TGTGCCAGCAGCCCCAGGAACACTGAAGCTTTCTTT
TRBV6-5	TRBJ2-7	14	.	.	CASSPGRGPYEQYF	TGTGCCAGCAGCCCCGGCAGGGGACCCTACGAGCAGTACTTC
TRBV2	TRBJ2-7	13	TRBD1	.	CASMLQGAREQYF	TGTGCCAGCATGCTACAGGGGGCGAGGGAGCAGTACTTC
TRBV19	TRBJ1-2	13	.	few	CASSIEGNYGYTF	TGTGCCAGTAGTATCGAGGGAAACTATGGCTACACCTTC
TRBV30	TRBJ2-5	16	TRBD2	.	CAWSGSGVWGGETQYF	TGTGCCTGGAGTGGGTCGGGGGTATGGGGAGGGGAGACCCAGTACTTC
TRBV4-3	TRBJ1-1	15	.	.	CATGRGGGLNTEAFF	TGCGCCACCGGAAGGGGGGGCGGGTTGAACACTGAAGCTTTCTTT
TRBV29-1	TRBJ2-2	16	TRBD2	.	CSVGRLAGANTGELFF	TGCAGCGTTGGTCGACTAGCGGGCGCGAACACCGGGGAGCTGTTTTTT
TRBV19	TRBJ1-2	14	TRBD1	few	CASSDPGQGAGYTF	TGTGCCAGTAGTGACCCGGGACAGGGAGCTGGCTACACCTTC
TRBV5-1	TRBJ2-5	12	.	once	CASSLAGETQYF	TGCGCCAGCAGCTTGGCCGGAGAGACCCAGTACTTC
TRBV4-2	TRBJ2-3	19	TRBD2	.	CASSQEVSGGRPSTDTQYF	TGTGCCAGCAGCCAAGAGGTTAGCGGGGGCAGACCTAGCACAGATACGCAGTATTTT
TRBV15	TRBJ2-1	16	TRBD1	.	CATSRERTGVYNEQFF	TGTGCCACCAGCAGAGAGAGGACAGGGGTTTACAATGAGCAGTTCTTC
TRBV28	TRBJ1-1	16	.	.	CASRAGLGPVGTEAFF	TGTGCCAGCAGGGCGGGACTGGGGCCCGTCGGAACTGAAGCTTTCTTT
TRBV14	TRBJ2-3	17	.	once	CASSERPHRDGTDTQYF	TGTGCCAGCAGCGAAAGGCCCCACAGGGATGGGACAGATACGCAGTATTTT
TRBV7-2	TRBJ2-7	14	.	.	CASSFPVRGYEQYF	TGTGCCAGCAGCTTTCCTGTTCGGGGATACGAGCAGTACTTC
TRBV9	TRBJ2-2	17	.	few	CASSGETGTTNTGELFF	TGTGCCAGCAGCGGAGAGACAGGAACAACGAACACCGGGGAGCTGTTTTTT
TRBV30	TRBJ1-6	15	TRBD1	.	CASRPQGAVFSPLHF	TGTGCCTCCCGCCCACAGGGGGCTGTTTTTTCACCCCTCCACTTT
TRBV28	TRBJ1-5	12	.	.	CASKAGYQPQHF	TGTGCCAGCAAAGCAGGGTATCAGCCCCAGCATTTT
TRBV19	TRBJ2-3	17	TRBD2	once	CASSSRTSGTGTDTQYF	TGTGCCAGTAGTTCTAGGACTAGCGGGACCGGTACAGATACGCAGTATTTT
TRBV6-5	TRBJ1-4	14	.	.	CASSKRGRGEKLFF	TGTGCCAGCAGTAAACGGGGGAGAGGAGAAAAACTGTTTTTT
TRBV4-1	TRBJ2-7	15	.	.	CASSLSRTLLGEQYF	TGCGCCAGCAGCCTCAGTCGGACTCTCCTCGGGGAACAGTACTTC
TRBV11-2	TRBJ2-7	17	.	.	CASSFPGPLGYLYEQYF	TGTGCCAGCAGCTTCCCAGGGCCCCTAGGATACCTATACGAGCAGTACTTC
TRBV27	TRBJ2-5	12	.	once	CASSPGVGTQYF	TGTGCCAGCAGTCCGGGGGTTGGGACCCAGTACTTC
TRBV28	TRBJ2-5	14	.	.	CARKSGALPETQYF	TGTGCCAGAAAGAGCGGAGCGCTCCCAGAGACCCAGTACTTC
TRBV11-2	TRBJ2-7	17	TRBD2	.	CASSLGRGGRREYEQYF	TGTGCCAGCAGCTTAGGGAGAGGCGGGAGGAGGGAATACGAGCAGTACTTC